This T cell receptor beta chain was identified in a study of T cell responses to AZD1222 COVID-19 vaccine. About the study: Second-dose schedules of about 4 or about 12 weeks were combined. Whole-study findings and limits: Baseline serostatus was positive in only a handful of AZD1222 recipients. A reported finding is that nearly half of spike-specific TCRs target unmutated variant regions. The sample set comprised mostly white British donors with more females, and clonal diversity was possibly underestimated.

V was pared by 5 bases and J by 7 bases, with 3 bases of the junction left unmatched. The CDR3 length is 14 residues. The V gene's germline CDR1 is KGHSY and CDR2 FQNENV. Data came from immunoSEQ multiplex PCR; TCRdb stores just in-frame clones and leaves some out. The data hold 90,000 to 150,000 clones, with roughly 90% observed a single time. About this clone itself: What it binds is unknown.

The genes are TRBV16 and TRBJ1-6; 9 bases are a match to TRBD1. This clonotype was sampled from an adult in good health. The starting material was peripheral blood, obtained on day 0 of AZD1222 vaccination. CDR3 DNA sequence: TGTGCCAGCAGCATTGGGACAGGGAATTCACCCCTCCACTTT. Encoded protein: CASSIGTGNSPLHF. The variable domain in full, completed from reference TRBV16 and TRBJ1-6, reads GEEVAQTPKHLVRGEGQKAKLYCAPIKGHSYVFWYQQVLKNEFKFLISFQNENVFDETGMPKERFSAKCLPNSPCSLEIQATKLEDSAVYFCASSIGTGNSPLHFGNGTRLTVT.